These 11 T cell receptor beta chains were sequenced from one sample in a study of cytomegalovirus exposure and HLA in healthy donors. Researchers ran the PCR with 60 Vbeta and 13 Jbeta primers. The assay was immunoSEQ multiplex PCR, and TCRdb's table has in-frame clones only and misses some. Here the sample spans under 200,000 clones, roughly 71% being singletons. Sequencing was carried out using PBMCs. The receptors shown here come from a girl between 5 and 17 years old in good health and CMV-seronegative.

The chain combines TRBV6-6 with TRBJ2-5; the D gene is possibly TRBD2 (7 bases). The CDR3 has 16 residues. V was trimmed by 5 bases and J by 5 bases, leaving 21 bases between them. Germline loops: CDR1 MNHNY, CDR2 SVGAGI (reference sequence). The CDR3 spells CASSPALRGGYETQYF. As DNA, the CDR3 is TGTGCCAGCAGTCCAGCTCTAAGGGGGGGGTATGAGACCCAGTACTTC.

This chain links TRBV6-5 with TRBJ1-1; no definite D call. With 4 bases removed from V and 6 bases from J, the gap between germline ends came to 12 bases. Looked up from germline, CDR1 is MNHEY and CDR2 is SVGAGI. CDR3 length: 13 amino acids. In nucleotides, the CDR3 is TGTGCCAGCAGTTTGGCGGTTGTCTCTGAAGCTTTCTTT. It is translated as CASSLAVVSEAFF.

CDR3 loop: CASSQDTVTLSPLHF. The DNA for the CDR3 is TGTGCCAGCAGCCAAGACACAGTTACCTTATCACCCCTCCACTTT. The chain links TRBV14 to TRBJ1-6; D is unclear. Germline values: CDR1 SGHDN, CDR2 FVKESK. The V and J ends lost 0 bases and 10 bases respectively, with 13 bases between them. The length of the CDR3 is 15 residues. Full variable domain (rest looked up from reference TRBV14 and TRBJ1-6): EAGVTQFPSHSVIEKGQTVTLRCDPISGHDNLYWYRRVMGKEIKFLLHFVKESKQDESGMPNNRFLAERTGGTYSTLKVQPAELEDSGVYFCASSQDTVTLSPLHFGNGTRLTVT.

V and J are TRBV30 and TRBJ2-1, with 7 bases lining up with TRBD1. The CDR3 length is 15 residues. V was pared by 2 bases and J by 0 bases, with 4 bases of the junction left unmatched. Per germline, CDR1 GTSNPN and CDR2 SVGIG (reference sequence). The CDR3 nucleotides are TGTGCCTGGAGTTGGGACAGCAGCTCCTACAATGAGCAGTTCTTC. This gives the protein CAWSWDSSSYNEQFF.

This clone showed up just once. The chain uses TRBV14 and TRBJ1-2; D call uncertain. Germline V lookup: CDR1 SGHDN, CDR2 FVKESK. The germline V and J ends were trimmed by 0 bases and 2 bases, with 13 bases remaining between them. The length of the CDR3 is 16 residues. The DNA of the CDR3 is TGTGCCAGCAGCCAAGATGGGAGCCAGACAAACTATGGCTACACCTTC. This codes for CASSQDGSQTNYGYTF.

This clone was seen a handful of times. The V call is TRBV6-5, the J call TRBJ1-1; a weak D match, TRBD1 (5 bases). The CDR3 totals 14 residues. Germline V lookup: CDR1 MNHEY, CDR2 SVGAGI. Trimming removed 2 bases from V and 4 bases from J, with 11 bases in between. CDR3 sequence: CASSYKGMTTEAFF. CDR3 DNA: TGTGCCAGCAGTTACAAGGGGATGACCACTGAAGCTTTCTTT.

Many counts were recorded for this clone. The chain combines TRBV6-1 with TRBJ2-5; 9 nucleotides align to TRBD1. The germline CDR1 and CDR2 sequences are MNHNS and SASEGT. The length of the CDR3 is 18 residues. Trimming cost V 0 bases and J 7 bases; bases outside gene matches: 15. DNA for the CDR3: TGTGCCAGCAGTGAAGCCACCGGGACAGGGCTCCCTCTTGGGACCCAGTACTTC. Its protein is CASSEATGTGLPLGTQYF.

J is TRBJ2-5 and V is TRBV7-9, with a tentative D call TRBD2 (6 bases). The CDR3 covers 15 residues. Germline CDR1 SEHNR, CDR2 FQNEAQ (reference sequence). The V end lost 3 bases, the J end lost 4 bases, and 15 bases lay between the germline ends. In nucleotides, the CDR3 is TGTGCCAGCAGCTTTTATCGGGACGGGGGAGAGACCCAGTACTTC. It codes for CASSFYRDGGETQYF.

This chain connects TRBV2 to TRBJ2-5; 8 bases align to TRBD1. Germline lookup yields CDR1 SNHLY and CDR2 FYNNEI. J lost 2 bases, V lost 9 bases, and 8 bases had no gene match. This CDR3 region has 14 residues. In DNA form, the CDR3 reads TGTGCCAGGGGTTTGGACAGGGAGCAAGAGACCCAGTACTTC. Translating gives CARGLDREQETQYF.

This sequence joins TRBV6-6 and TRBJ1-1; 7 bases align to TRBD1. The CDR3 length is 15 residues. In germline, CDR1 is MNHNY, CDR2 SVGAGI (reference sequence). The ends lost 2 bases at V and 7 bases at J; junction bases unmatched: 10. The CDR3, as DNA: TGTGCCAGCAGTTACGAGGGACAGTCCTATAATGAAGCTTTCTTT. This codes for CASSYEGQSYNEAFF.

The table lists this clone with a few counts. This rearrangement joins TRBV4-2 to TRBJ1-6, with D maybe TRBD1 (5 bases). Germline loops: CDR1 LGHNA, CDR2 YNFKEQ. V was pared by 0 bases and J by 7 bases, with 13 bases between. The CDR3 is 16 amino acids. CDR3 residues: CASSQDDSSRNSPLHF. Written as DNA, the CDR3 is TGTGCCAGCAGCCAAGACGACAGTTCTCGGAATTCACCCCTCCACTTT.